The entry that follows covers one T cell receptor (beta chain) sequence. The antigen is not known. CD45RO-CCR7+CD27+CD95- marked naive CD8+ T cells. Each TRB cDNA library was prepared by 5' RACE (with UMI labels). TCRdb processed the 5' RACE reads again and assigns one entry to each CDR3 protein, with no DNA. Recorded here are about 98,000 distinct CDR3 sequences; the top ten clones represent roughly 0.99%. These data are taken from a study of CXCR3-negative and CXCR3-positive naive CD8 T cells. Study-level results: Similar TRBV-TRBJ usage characterized naive CXCR3-negative and CXCR3-positive cells; memory cells differed. Diversity was high in both naive subsets and much lower in memory cells. From TRB CDR3 properties, TCR strength was inferred; surface CD5 did not differ between naive subsets. Relative to CXCR3-negative naive cells, CXCR3-positive naive cells had more hydrophobic TRB CDR3s.

The CDR3 is 14 amino acids. Germline CDR1 is SQVTM and CDR2 is ANQGSEA. The TCR was taken from a human donor in good health. Some clones in this sample may be carry-over from other donors' samples. The chain links TRBV29-1 to TRBJ1-2; TCRdb reports TRBD1, a call that lacks DNA to check it against. Sequencing used naive CXCR3+ CD8+ T cells from blood. Subset here: CD45RO-CCR7+CD27+CD95- naive CD8+ T cells expressing CXCR3 (TNR3+). The CDR3 spells CSVDFATGSYGYTF.